This passage covers 30 T cell receptor beta chains from one sample sequenced in a study of blood T cell repertoires in COVID-19. Method: immunoSEQ multiplex PCR; TCRdb's copy keeps in-frame clones and lacks some. This table holds fewer than 250,000 clones, around 88% found once. The sequencing input was peripheral blood. These receptors were obtained from a woman older than 75 with COVID-19, enrolled during active disease.

This clone was detected once. The rearrangement joins TRBV6-6 to TRBJ2-5, with 10 bases that match TRBD2. Germline values: CDR1 MNHNY, CDR2 SVGAGI (reference sequence). The CDR3 covers 13 residues. With 7 bases clipped from V and 6 bases from J, the junction kept 5 bases outside the gene matches. Here the CDR3 reads CASIIAGGKTQYF. The CDR3, as DNA: TGTGCCAGCATTATAGCGGGGGGTAAGACCCAGTACTTC.

The chain has TRBV4-3 and TRBJ2-2, with 8 bases lining up with TRBD2. Trimming at V came to 1 base and at J to 0 bases, leaving 4 bases not matched to a gene. The CDR3 loop spans 17 amino acids. Germline V gives CDR1 LGHNA, CDR2 YSLEER. The CDR3 loop is CASSQVLRGANTGELFF. The CDR3, as DNA: TGCGCCAGCAGCCAAGTTTTGCGGGGGGCGAACACCGGGGAGCTGTTTTTT.

This clone was found once. The V and J genes are TRBV14 and TRBJ1-3; D gene uncertain. Looked up from germline, CDR1 is SGHDN and CDR2 is FVKESK. The CDR3 loop spans 15 amino acids. Trimming cost V 7 bases and J 4 bases, with 17 bases left between them. The CDR3 reads CASTSIDLVGNTIYF. In DNA, the CDR3 is TGTGCCAGCACCTCCATCGACTTGGTCGGAAACACCATATATTTT.

J is TRBJ2-2 and V is TRBV19; TRBD2 matches 9 bases. This CDR3 comprises 14 residues. With 7 bases clipped from V and 6 bases from J, the junction kept 6 bases outside the gene matches. CDR1 and CDR2 from the germline V gene are LNHDA and SQIVND (reference sequence). The CDR3 loop reads CASIRRGGPGELFF. The CDR3 DNA is TGTGCCAGTATCCGGCGGGGGGGCCCCGGGGAGCTGTTTTTT.

V and J are TRBV2 and TRBJ1-2, with TRBD1 matching 8 bases. CDR1 SNHLY and CDR2 FYNNEI come from the germline V gene. The ends lost 10 bases at V and 4 bases at J; junction bases unmatched: 5. The CDR3 contains 12 residues. Here the CDR3 reads CANRGDSYGYTF. For the CDR3, the DNA is TGTGCCAACAGGGGGGACTCCTATGGCTACACCTTC. The whole variable domain, remainder taken from reference TRBV2 and TRBJ1-2, is EPEVTQTPSHQVTQMGQEVILRCVPISNHLYFYWYRQILGQKVEFLVSFYNNEISEKSEIFDDQFSVERPDGSNFTLKIRSTKLEDSAMYFCANRGDSYGYTFGSGTRLTVV.

This chain uses TRBV5-1 with TRBJ1-1; unclear D gene. V lost 4 bases to trimming and J lost 1 base, with 17 bases between them. CDR3 length: 16 amino acids. In germline, CDR1 is SGHRS, CDR2 YFSETQ. This CDR3 reads CASSTEGGLSNTEAFF. The CDR3 DNA reads as TGCGCCAGCAGCACCGAGGGCGGATTATCGAACACTGAAGCTTTCTTT.

This clone has just one count. V gene TRBV18 combines with J gene TRBJ2-5; 8 bases are shared with TRBD1. The V and J ends lost 6 bases and 4 bases, in that order; junction bases with no gene match: 4. Germline CDR1 KGHSH, CDR2 LQKENI. The CDR3 runs to 13 residues. The CDR3 reads CASSYTGGETQYF. As DNA, the CDR3 is TGTGCCAGCTCGTATACAGGGGGAGAGACCCAGTACTTC.

The rearrangement joins TRBV7-3 to TRBJ1-1; D is possibly TRBD1 (5 bases). The CDR3 runs to 14 residues. Trimming removed 2 bases from V and 4 bases from J, with 11 bases in between. Per the germline V gene, CDR1 is SGHTA and CDR2 is FQGTGA. As DNA, the CDR3 is TGTGCCAGCAGCTTATCGGCGACAGCCACTGAAGCTTTCTTT. Its translation: CASSLSATATEAFF.

This clone was detected only a few times. The chain combines TRBV6-6 with TRBJ1-1; a weak D match, TRBD1 (5 bases). The CDR3 has 11 amino acids. The ends were cut back, 6 bases at V and 3 bases at J, with 5 bases in the middle. CDR1 is MNHNY, CDR2 SVGAGI, per germline (reference sequence). CDR3 residues: CASRGDTEAFF. CDR3 in DNA: TGTGCCAGCAGAGGGGACACTGAAGCTTTCTTT.

The chain combines TRBV6-6 with TRBJ1-3; D gene uncertain. The CDR3 covers 15 residues. Germline V gene data show CDR1 as MNHNY and CDR2 as SVGAGI (reference sequence). V dropped 2 bases and J dropped 0 bases, with 8 bases sitting between them. The chain's CDR3 is CASSYVGSSGNTIYF. The CDR3 DNA reads TGTGCCAGCAGTTACGTCGGGTCCTCTGGAAACACCATATATTTT.

The rearrangement links TRBV5-1 to TRBJ1-2; 8 nucleotides align to TRBD1. The germline gives CDR1 SGHRS, CDR2 YFSETQ. The J segment lost 4 bases and the V segment lost 1 base, leaving 6 bases of the junction unmatched. The CDR3 totals 15 residues. CDR3 nucleotides: TGCGCCAGCAGCTTGACGGGACAGGACAGCTATGGCTACACCTTC. It specifies CASSLTGQDSYGYTF.

This clone appeared once. This chain uses TRBV5-1 with TRBJ1-5; 7 bases align to TRBD1. V gave up 0 bases and J gave up 6 bases; unmatched junction bases: 3. CDR1 SGHRS and CDR2 YFSETQ come from the germline V gene. The CDR3 has 14 amino acids. For the CDR3, the DNA is TGCGCCAGCAGCTTGGGACAGGGCTTTCAGCCCCAGCATTTT. Protein product: CASSLGQGFQPQHF.

The rearrangement links TRBV6-5 to TRBJ2-5; D might be TRBD1 (6 bases). The V end lost 8 bases, the J end lost 4 bases, and 20 bases lay between the germline ends. The CDR3 length is 15 residues. CDR1 and CDR2 (germline): MNHEY, SVGAGI. The CDR3 nucleotides are TGTGCCAGCCGAGGGGTGGAGAACAGGGCAGAGACCCAGTACTTC. Encoded protein: CASRGVENRAETQYF.

The chain combines TRBV5-1 with TRBJ1-2; D unclear. Germline CDR1 is SGHRS and CDR2 is YFSETQ. The CDR3 runs to 13 residues. V lost 0 bases, J lost 3 bases, and 6 bases lay in between. CDR3 region: CASSLAPDYGYTF. The CDR3 DNA reads as TGCGCCAGCAGCTTGGCCCCAGACTATGGCTACACCTTC.

This clone was recorded only once. The chain joins TRBV2 to TRBJ2-5, with D possibly matching TRBD2 (5 bases). Germline V CDR1 and CDR2: SNHLY, FYNNEI. Trimming cost V 5 bases and J 5 bases, with 12 bases left between them. This CDR3 comprises 13 residues. The CDR3 DNA reads TGTGCCAGCAGTTGGACTGTCGGCGAGACCCAGTACTTC. This translates into CASSWTVGETQYF.

J is TRBJ1-1 and V is TRBV2, with 7 bases matching TRBD1. CDR3 length equals 13 residues. CDR1 SNHLY and CDR2 FYNNEI come from the germline V gene. V shed 8 bases, J shed 6 bases, and the junction held 9 bases outside the gene matches. CDR3 in DNA: TGTGCCAGCCGACAGGGAATAAGTGCTGAAGCTTTCTTT. Its translation: CASRQGISAEAFF.

The chain employs TRBV6-2 or TRBV6-3 and TRBJ1-2; 9 positions match TRBD1. CDR3 length equals 14 residues. The J segment lost 4 bases and the V segment lost 5 bases, leaving 5 bases of the junction unmatched. Germline assignment: CDR1 MNHEY and CDR2 SVGEGT. CDR3 amino acids: CASSKDRGTYGYTF. CDR3 DNA sequence: TGTGCCAGCAGTAAGGACAGGGGAACCTATGGCTACACCTTC.

This clone was observed a handful of times. The V call is TRBV6-1, the J call TRBJ1-3; TRBD1 agrees at 7 bases. This CDR3 is 15 amino acids long. Germline assignment: CDR1 MNHNS and CDR2 SASEGT. The trim removed 1 base at V and 3 bases at J, leaving 3 bases unmatched. The CDR3 is CASSEGQGGGNTIYF. The CDR3 DNA is TGTGCCAGCAGTGAAGGACAGGGAGGTGGAAACACCATATATTTT.

V usage is TRBV5-1 and J usage is TRBJ2-2; 7 nucleotides match TRBD2. The J segment lost 3 bases and the V segment lost 4 bases, leaving 9 bases of the junction unmatched. CDR3 length: 16 amino acids. CDR1 and CDR2 from the germline V gene are SGHRS and YFSETQ. CDR3 amino acids: CASSRSRGDHTGELFF. The DNA for the CDR3 is TGCGCCAGCAGCAGGTCCCGGGGGGATCACACCGGGGAGCTGTTTTTT.

The chain couples TRBV19 to TRBJ1-6; the match to TRBD1 covers 10 bases. Germline assignment: CDR1 LNHDA and CDR2 SQIVND (reference sequence). The CDR3 covers 14 residues. V trimming: 4 bases; J trimming: 10 bases; junction bases outside the gene matches: 4. Written as DNA, the CDR3 is TGTGCCAGTAGTAGTGACAGGGGGCGGTCACCCCTCCACTTT. The encoded protein is CASSSDRGRSPLHF.

The chain joins TRBV5-4 to TRBJ1-2; D not certain. The CDR3 length is 10 residues. CDR1 and CDR2 from the germline V gene are SGHNT and YYREEE (reference sequence). Trimming shortened V by 9 bases and J by 4 bases, and 7 bases separated the two germline ends. CDR3 nucleotide sequence: TGTGCCACAATCGGCTATGGCTACACCTTC. It codes for CATIGYGYTF.

V and J are TRBV6-5 and TRBJ1-1; tentative D call: TRBD1 (5 bases). The CDR3 runs to 14 residues. Trimming cost V 0 bases and J 6 bases, with 11 bases left between them. Germline loops: CDR1 MNHEY, CDR2 SVGAGI. Here the CDR3 reads CASSYSTRVSEAFF. The CDR3 bases are TGTGCCAGCAGTTACTCGACCAGGGTGTCTGAAGCTTTCTTT.

V gene TRBV5-4 combines with J gene TRBJ2-1; TRBD1 matches 7 bases. Trimming took 0 bases from V and 4 from J; bases not matched to a gene: 4. The CDR3 contains 15 residues. The V gene's germline CDR1 is SGHNT and CDR2 YYREEE (reference sequence). As DNA, the CDR3 is TGTGCCAGCAGCTTGGGAAGCAGGGGGTACAATGAGCAGTTCTTC. This sequence encodes CASSLGSRGYNEQFF.

V usage is TRBV19 and J usage is TRBJ2-3; D unclear. This CDR3 region has 12 residues. Trimming removed 5 bases from V and 4 bases from J, with 7 bases in between. Germline V gives CDR1 LNHDA, CDR2 SQIVND (reference sequence). As DNA, the CDR3 is TGTGCCAGTAGTTCCCAGTCAGATACGCAGTATTTT. It yields the protein CASSSQSDTQYF.

This chain connects TRBV19 to TRBJ1-5, with D perhaps TRBD1 (5 bases). CDR1 LNHDA and CDR2 SQIVND come from the germline V gene (reference sequence). Trimming took 4 bases from V and 4 from J, leaving 5 bases between them. The CDR3 is 12 residues long. The CDR3 nucleotides read TGTGCCAGTAGTAAGGGGAATCAGCCCCAGCATTTT. This gives the protein CASSKGNQPQHF.

This chain uses TRBV10-3 with TRBJ2-7; TRBD1 is a possible D gene (6 bases). CDR3 length: 14 amino acids. Germline V gene sequence: CDR1 ENHRY, CDR2 SYGVKD. Trimming shortened V by 4 bases and J by 7 bases, and 17 bases separated the two germline ends. The DNA of the CDR3 is TGTGCCATCAGTGGAACAGGGAACTTAGGGGAGCAGTACGTC. Translated, it gives CAISGTGNLGEQYV.

Turning to this clone: Other DNA sequences of this sample code for an identical CDR3. The chain employs TRBV4-1 and TRBJ2-5, with 8 bases identical to TRBD2. The V gene end was trimmed by 1 base and the J gene end by 5 bases; junction bases not matched to a gene: 6. The CDR3 has 15 residues. Per the germline V gene, CDR1 is MGHRA and CDR2 is YSYEKL. In nucleotides, the CDR3 is TGCGCCAGCAGCCAAGCCGGCGGGGGGCAGGAGACCCAGTACTTC. Residues: CASSQAGGGQETQYF.

V usage is TRBV3-1 (or the pseudogene TRBV3-2) and J usage is TRBJ1-1; maybe TRBD1 (5 bases). This CDR3 is built from 14 residues. Trimming removed 4 bases at V and 6 bases at J, with 15 bases between. Germline assignment: CDR1 LGHDT and CDR2 YNNKEL (reference sequence). CDR3 DNA sequence: TGTGCCAGCAGCCGCGGGGCGATTGTACCTGAAGCTTTCTTT. Its protein is CASSRGAIVPEAFF.

This chain connects TRBV15 to TRBJ1-6; no clear D gene. The germline CDR1 and CDR2 sequences are LNHNV and YYDKDF (reference sequence). V was trimmed by 3 bases and J by 5 bases, leaving 8 bases between them. This CDR3 is 14 amino acids long. The CDR3 region has the DNA TGTGCCACCAGCAGCGTTCTTAATAATTCACCCCTCCACTTT. Residues: CATSSVLNNSPLHF.

V is TRBV25-1 and J is TRBJ1-4, with D possibly TRBD1 on 5 matching bases. The CDR3 consists of 15 residues. CDR1 is MGHDK and CDR2 is SYGVNS in the germline V gene. V lost 3 bases, J lost 10 bases, and 18 bases lay in between. Here the CDR3 DNA reads TGTGCCAGCAGTGAGTCGGCACAGGCGGTCGGAAAACTGTTTTTT. Its translation: CASSESAQAVGKLFF.